Shown below are 5 T cell receptor beta chains from a single sample sequenced in a study of technical replicates of blood from a few donors. Only in-frame clones appear in the TCRdb table, and some are missing; sequencing was by immunoSEQ multiplex PCR. The table includes 75,000 to 100,000 clones, about 95% detected once. The sequenced sample was T cells isolated from PBMCs. The receptors here all came from a human donor in good health.

V usage is TRBV6-6 and J usage is TRBJ1-5; the D gene is possibly TRBD1 (5 bases). The CDR3 extends over 14 amino acids. Germline V gives CDR1 MNHNY, CDR2 SVGAGI (reference sequence). Trimming stripped 6 bases from V and 4 bases from J, with 13 bases between. In nucleotides, the CDR3 is TGTGCCAGCAGCGTGACAGCTCCTAATCAGCCCCAGCATTTT. Protein product: CASSVTAPNQPQHF.

This chain links TRBV5-1 with TRBJ1-1; D not resolved. Between the trimmed V and J ends, which lost 3 bases and 0 bases, there was a span of 12 bases. The CDR3 is 15 amino acids. Germline V gene lookup returns CDR1 SGHRS and CDR2 YFSETQ. The CDR3 bases are TGCGCCAGCAGCTATGGGCCCGGCGTGAACACTGAAGCTTTCTTT. This encodes CASSYGPGVNTEAFF.

V usage is TRBV5-1 and J usage is TRBJ2-5, with D maybe TRBD2 (5 bases). Between the trimmed V and J ends, which lost 5 bases and 1 base, there was a span of 9 bases. Germline CDR1 SGHRS, CDR2 YFSETQ. This CDR3 is 13 amino acids long. The DNA of the CDR3 is TGCGCCAGCAGACAGCGGTCCCAAGAGACCCAGTACTTC. Translation: CASRQRSQETQYF.

V gene TRBV28 combines with J gene TRBJ2-7, with 8 bases aligning to TRBD2. The V gene end was trimmed by 7 bases and the J gene end by 6 bases; junction bases not matched to a gene: 8. This CDR3 has 13 residues. From germline, CDR1 is MDHEN and CDR2 SYDVKM. The CDR3 DNA sequence: TGTGCCAGCACCCTTCTCCGGGGGGGCGAGCAGTACTTC. Residues: CASTLLRGGEQYF.

The genes are TRBV11-3 and TRBJ2-1; TRBD2 matches 12 bases. Germline-derived CDR1 and CDR2 are SGHNT and YENEEA. This CDR3 comprises 16 residues. Germline trimming cut 5 bases from V and 10 bases from J; bases unmatched to any gene: 12. The CDR3 region is CASSLYPSGRAEEQFF. CDR3 in DNA: TGTGCCAGCAGCCTCTACCCTAGCGGGAGGGCGGAGGAGCAGTTCTTC.